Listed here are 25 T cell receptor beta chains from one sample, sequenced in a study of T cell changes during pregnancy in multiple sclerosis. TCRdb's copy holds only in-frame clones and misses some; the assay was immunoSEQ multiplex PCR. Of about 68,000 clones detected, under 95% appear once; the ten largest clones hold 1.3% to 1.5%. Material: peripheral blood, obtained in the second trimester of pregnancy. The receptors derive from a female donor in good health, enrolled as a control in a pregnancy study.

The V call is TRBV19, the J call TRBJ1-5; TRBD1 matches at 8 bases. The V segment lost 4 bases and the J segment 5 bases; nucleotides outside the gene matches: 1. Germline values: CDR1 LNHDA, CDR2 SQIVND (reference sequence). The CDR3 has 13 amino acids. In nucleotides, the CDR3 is TGTGCCAGTAGTAAGACAGGGGATCAGCCCCAGCATTTT. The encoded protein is CASSKTGDQPQHF.

This CDR3 is CASSQGQGVEKLFF. CDR3 bases: TGTGCCAGCTCACAAGGACAGGGAGTTGAAAAACTGTTTTTT. This sequence joins TRBV18 and TRBJ1-4, with TRBD1 matching over 8 bases. This CDR3 comprises 14 residues. Looked up from germline, CDR1 is KGHSH and CDR2 is LQKENI. V trimming: 4 bases; J trimming: 7 bases; junction bases outside the gene matches: 5.

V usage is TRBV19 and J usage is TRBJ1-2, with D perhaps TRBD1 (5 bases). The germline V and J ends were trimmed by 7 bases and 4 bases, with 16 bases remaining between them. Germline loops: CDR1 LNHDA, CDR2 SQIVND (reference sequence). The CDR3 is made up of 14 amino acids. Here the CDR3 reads CASTVPGFLYGYTF. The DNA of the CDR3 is TGTGCCAGTACTGTTCCAGGGTTTCTCTATGGCTACACCTTC.

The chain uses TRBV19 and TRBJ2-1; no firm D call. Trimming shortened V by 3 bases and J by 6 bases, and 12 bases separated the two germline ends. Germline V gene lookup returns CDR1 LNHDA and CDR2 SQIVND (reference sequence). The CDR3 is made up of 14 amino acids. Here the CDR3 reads CASSIYATSNEQFF. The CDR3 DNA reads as TGTGCCAGTAGTATTTATGCTACTTCCAATGAGCAGTTCTTC.

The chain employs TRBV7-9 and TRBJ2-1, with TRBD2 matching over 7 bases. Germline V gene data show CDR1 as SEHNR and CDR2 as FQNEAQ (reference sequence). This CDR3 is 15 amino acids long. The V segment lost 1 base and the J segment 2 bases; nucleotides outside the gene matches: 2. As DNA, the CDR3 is TGTGCCAGCAGCTTAGTCCTAGCGGCCTACAATGAGCAGTTCTTC. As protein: CASSLVLAAYNEQFF.

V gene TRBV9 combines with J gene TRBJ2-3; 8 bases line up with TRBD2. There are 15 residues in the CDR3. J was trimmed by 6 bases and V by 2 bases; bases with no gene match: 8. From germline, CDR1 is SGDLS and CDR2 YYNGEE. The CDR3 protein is CASSVEPGRVDTQYF. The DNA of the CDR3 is TGTGCCAGCAGCGTGGAGCCCGGGAGGGTGGATACGCAGTATTTT.

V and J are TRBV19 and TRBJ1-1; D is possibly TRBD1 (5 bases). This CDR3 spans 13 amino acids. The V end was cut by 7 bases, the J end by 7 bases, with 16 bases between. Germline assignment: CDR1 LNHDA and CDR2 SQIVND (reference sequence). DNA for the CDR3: TGTGCCAGTATGGGACTGGACGGACTTGAAGCTTTCTTT. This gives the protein CASMGLDGLEAFF.

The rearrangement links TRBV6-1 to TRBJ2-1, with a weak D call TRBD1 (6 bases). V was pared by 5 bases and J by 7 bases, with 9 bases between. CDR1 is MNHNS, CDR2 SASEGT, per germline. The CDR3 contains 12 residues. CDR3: CASSPTGNEQFF. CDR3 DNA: TGTGCCAGCAGTCCCACAGGGAATGAGCAGTTCTTC.

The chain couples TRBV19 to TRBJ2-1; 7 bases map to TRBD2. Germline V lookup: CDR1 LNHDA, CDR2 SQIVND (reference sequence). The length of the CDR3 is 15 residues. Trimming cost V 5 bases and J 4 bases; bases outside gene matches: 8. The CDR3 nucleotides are TGTGCCAGTAGTCCCTTAGCGGGCCAATACAATGAGCAGTTCTTC. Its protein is CASSPLAGQYNEQFF.

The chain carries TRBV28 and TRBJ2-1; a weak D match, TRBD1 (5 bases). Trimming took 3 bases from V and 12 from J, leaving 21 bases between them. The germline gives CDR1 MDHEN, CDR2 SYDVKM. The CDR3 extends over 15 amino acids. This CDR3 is CASSFSQGQLFGQFF. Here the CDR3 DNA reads TGTGCCAGCAGTTTTAGCCAGGGCCAACTTTTTGGGCAGTTCTTC.

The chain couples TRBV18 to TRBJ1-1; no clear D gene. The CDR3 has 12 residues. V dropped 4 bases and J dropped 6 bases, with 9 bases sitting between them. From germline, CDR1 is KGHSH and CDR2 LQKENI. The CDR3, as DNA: TGTGCCAGCTCACACACAGAATCTGAAGCTTTCTTT. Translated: CASSHTESEAFF.

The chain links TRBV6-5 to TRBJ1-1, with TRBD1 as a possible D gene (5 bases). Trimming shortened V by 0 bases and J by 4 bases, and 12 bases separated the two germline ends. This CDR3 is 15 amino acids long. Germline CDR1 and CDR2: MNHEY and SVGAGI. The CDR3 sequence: CASSYSQVRGTEAFF. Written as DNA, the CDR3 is TGTGCCAGCAGTTACTCACAGGTTAGGGGCACTGAAGCTTTCTTT.

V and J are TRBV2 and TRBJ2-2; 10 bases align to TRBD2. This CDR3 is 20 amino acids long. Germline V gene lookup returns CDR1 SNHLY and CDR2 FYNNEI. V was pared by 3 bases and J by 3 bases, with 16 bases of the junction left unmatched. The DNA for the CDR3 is TGTGCCAGCAGTGAGATGTCTAGCGGGAGAAAGGTAGGGTACACCGGGGAGCTGTTTTTT. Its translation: CASSEMSSGRKVGYTGELFF.

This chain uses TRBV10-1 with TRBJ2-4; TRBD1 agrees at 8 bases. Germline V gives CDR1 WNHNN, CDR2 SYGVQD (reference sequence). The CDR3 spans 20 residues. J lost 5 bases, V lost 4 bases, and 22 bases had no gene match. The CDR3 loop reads CASSALRGLDRGVIQNIQYF. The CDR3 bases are TGCGCCAGCAGTGCCCTCCGGGGGCTTGACAGGGGAGTTATCCAAAACATTCAGTACTTC.

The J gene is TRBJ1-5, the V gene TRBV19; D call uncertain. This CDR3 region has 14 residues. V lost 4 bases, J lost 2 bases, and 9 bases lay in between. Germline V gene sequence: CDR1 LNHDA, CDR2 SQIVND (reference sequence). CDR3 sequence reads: CASSTLEGNQPQHF. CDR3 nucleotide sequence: TGTGCCAGTAGTACTCTGGAGGGCAATCAGCCCCAGCATTTT.

CDR3 coding DNA: TGTGCCAGCAGTGCTTGGGGACAGGGTCGCTCGAACACCGGGGAGCTGTTTTTT. Amino acids: CASSAWGQGRSNTGELFF. The chain uses TRBV6-1 and TRBJ2-2, with 9 bases fitting TRBD1. The V gene's germline CDR1 is MNHNS and CDR2 SASEGT. The CDR3 is made up of 18 amino acids. The ends lost 4 bases at V and 0 bases at J; junction bases unmatched: 9.

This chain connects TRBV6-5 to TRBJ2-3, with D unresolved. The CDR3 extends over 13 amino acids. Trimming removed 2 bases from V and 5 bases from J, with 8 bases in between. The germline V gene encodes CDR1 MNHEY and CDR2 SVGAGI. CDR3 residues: CASSYQYRDTQYF. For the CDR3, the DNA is TGTGCCAGCAGTTACCAGTACAGAGATACGCAGTATTTT.

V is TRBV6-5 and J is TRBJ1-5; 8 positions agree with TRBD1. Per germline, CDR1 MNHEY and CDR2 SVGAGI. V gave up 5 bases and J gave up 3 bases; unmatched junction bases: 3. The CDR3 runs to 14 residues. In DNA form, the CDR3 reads TGTGCCAGCAGTCAGACAGGGGCCAATCAGCCCCAGCATTTT. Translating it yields CASSQTGANQPQHF.

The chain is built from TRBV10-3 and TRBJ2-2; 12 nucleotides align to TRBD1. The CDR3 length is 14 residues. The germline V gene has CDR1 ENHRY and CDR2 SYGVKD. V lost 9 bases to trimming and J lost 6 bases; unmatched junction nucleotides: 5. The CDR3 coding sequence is TGTGCCATGCAGGGACAGGGGGCGGCCGGGGAGCTGTTTTTT. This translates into CAMQGQGAAGELFF.

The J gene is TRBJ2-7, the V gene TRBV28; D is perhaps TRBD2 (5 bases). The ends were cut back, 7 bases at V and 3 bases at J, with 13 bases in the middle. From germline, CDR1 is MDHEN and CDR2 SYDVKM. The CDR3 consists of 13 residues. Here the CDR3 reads CASIASGGYEQYF. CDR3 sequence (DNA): TGTGCCAGCATAGCGAGCGGCGGCTACGAGCAGTACTTC.

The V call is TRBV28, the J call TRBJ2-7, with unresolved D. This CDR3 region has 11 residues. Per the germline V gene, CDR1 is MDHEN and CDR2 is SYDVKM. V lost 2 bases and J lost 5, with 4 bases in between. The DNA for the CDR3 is TGTGCCAGCAGTTTACAAAACGAGCAGTACTTC. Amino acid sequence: CASSLQNEQYF. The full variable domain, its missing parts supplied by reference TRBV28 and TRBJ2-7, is DVKVTQSSRYLVKRTGEKVFLECVQDMDHENMFWYRQDPGLGLRLIYFSYDVKMKEKGDIPEGYSVSREKKERFSLILESASTNQTSMYLCASSLQNEQYFGPGTRLTVT.

The CDR3 is CASSIGTSGSNEQFF. The CDR3 region has the DNA TGTGCCAGTAGTATAGGGACTAGCGGGAGCAATGAGCAGTTCTTC. The chain couples TRBV19 to TRBJ2-1; 13 bases are shared with TRBD2. V gave up 1 base and J gave up 6 bases; unmatched junction bases: 0. This CDR3 contains 15 residues. Looked up from germline, CDR1 is LNHDA and CDR2 is SQIVND (reference sequence).

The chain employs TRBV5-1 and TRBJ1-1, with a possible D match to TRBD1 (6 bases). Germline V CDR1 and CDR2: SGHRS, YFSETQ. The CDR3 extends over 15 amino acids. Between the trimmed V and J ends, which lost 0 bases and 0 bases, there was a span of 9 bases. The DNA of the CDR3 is TGCGCCAGCAGCTTGGCCTCAGGGGTGAACACTGAAGCTTTCTTT. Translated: CASSLASGVNTEAFF.

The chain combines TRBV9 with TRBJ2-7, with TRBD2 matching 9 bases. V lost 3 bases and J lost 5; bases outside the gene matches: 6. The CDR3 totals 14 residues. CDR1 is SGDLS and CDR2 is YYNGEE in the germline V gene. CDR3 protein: CASSAGTSRNEQYF. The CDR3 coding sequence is TGTGCCAGCAGCGCAGGGACTAGCCGAAACGAGCAGTACTTC.

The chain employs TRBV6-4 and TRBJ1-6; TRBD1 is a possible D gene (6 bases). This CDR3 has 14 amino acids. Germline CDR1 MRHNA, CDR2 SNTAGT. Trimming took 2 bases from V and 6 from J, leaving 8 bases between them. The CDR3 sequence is CASSDGTTNSPLHF. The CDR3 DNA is TGTGCCAGCAGTGACGGGACAACTAATTCACCCCTCCACTTT.